This T cell receptor (beta chain) was identified during a study of shared clonotypes between healthy human individuals. About the study: The plates for each donor numbered three CD4 naive, three CD4 memory, two CD8 naive and one CD8 memory.

CDR3 length: 14 amino acids. CDR1 is MNHEY, CDR2 SMNVEV, per germline (reference sequence). V was trimmed by 4 bases and J by 10 bases, leaving 16 bases between them. Details on this clone: Its antigen is still unknown.

The protocol was immunoSEQ multiplex PCR, while the TCRdb copy is restricted to in-frame clones and leaves out a portion. The profile shows around 690,000 clones, 80% to 95% of them singletons. Study-level results: Blood alone was sampled, and tissue repertoires likely differ. Naive subsets tended to show greater estimated richness than memory subsets.

The clonotype originates from a man aged 18 to 30 in good health. Some clones in this sample may be carry-over from other donors' samples. Sequenced material: memory CD8+ T cells from PBMCs. Subset: CD45RO+ cells pooled with CCR7-negative TemRA cells. The chain carries TRBV27 and TRBJ1-4, with D possibly being TRBD1 (5 bases). The CDR3, as DNA: TGTGCCAGCAGTTCCACGGACATGTGGGGAAAACTGTTTTTT. It encodes CASSSTDMWGKLFF.